This TCR beta chain was documented in a study of T-cell reconstitution after alpha-beta-depleted transplantation in children. TCRbeta library construction was performed incorporating unique molecular identifiers. From the PCR reads, TCRdb called clonotypes with MiXCR, one entry per CDR3 protein. The table records hundreds of thousands of distinct CDR3 sequences, roughly a quarter of them present only once. The CDR3 has 15 residues. Germline CDR1 LGHNA, CDR2 YNFKEQ. V shed 0 bases and J shed 0 bases, with 6 bases lying between them. As for this clonotype: The antigen is not known.

Overall study findings and caveats: Once a year had passed after transplant, T-cell counts and diversity came mostly from newly produced T cells. Several hundred expanded graft clones reportedly supplied alpha-beta T cells about two months after transplant.

This specimen was PBMCs, mostly from graft donor cells, taken 360 days after TCRalphabeta/CD19-depleted stem cell transplant. The rearrangement uses TRBV4-2 and TRBJ2-4; D is tentatively TRBD1 or TRBD2 (5 bases each). The source of this sequence is a female patient aged 2 to 10 who had a stem cell transplant for congenital amegakaryocytic thrombocytopenia, so the T cells may come from the graft donor. The CDR3 reads CASSQDGGAKNIQYF. As DNA, the CDR3 is TGTGCCAGCAGCCAAGATGGGGGAGCCAAAAACATTCAGTACTTC.